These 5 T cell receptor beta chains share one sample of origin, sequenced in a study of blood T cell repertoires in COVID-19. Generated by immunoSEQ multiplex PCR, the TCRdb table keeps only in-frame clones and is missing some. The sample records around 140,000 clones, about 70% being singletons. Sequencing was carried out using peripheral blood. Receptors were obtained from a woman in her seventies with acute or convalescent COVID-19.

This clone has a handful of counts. The CDR3 nucleotides read TGTGCCAGCAGTGAAGGGGGGGTAGGCGGAAACACCATATATTTT. Residues: CASSEGGVGGNTIYF. The chain is built from TRBV2 and TRBJ1-3; perhaps TRBD1 as D (5 bases). CDR3 length: 15 amino acids. Germline V CDR1 and CDR2: SNHLY, FYNNEI. Trimming left V 1 base short and J 4 bases short, with 11 bases between.

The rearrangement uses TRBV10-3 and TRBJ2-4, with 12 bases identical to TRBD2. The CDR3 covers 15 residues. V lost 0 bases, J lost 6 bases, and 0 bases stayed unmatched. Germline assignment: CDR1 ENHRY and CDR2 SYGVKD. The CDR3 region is CAISESTSGGNIQYF. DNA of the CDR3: TGTGCCATCAGTGAGTCGACTAGCGGGGGAAACATTCAGTACTTC.

DNA of the CDR3: TGTGCCAGCAGCGACAAATCACAGGGGTACGAGCAGTACTTC. Protein product: CASSDKSQGYEQYF. This sequence joins TRBV5-6 and TRBJ2-7; 7 bases agree with TRBD1. This CDR3 has 14 amino acids. With 4 bases clipped from V and 4 bases from J, the junction kept 8 bases outside the gene matches. Germline V gene data show CDR1 as SGHDT and CDR2 as YYEEEE.

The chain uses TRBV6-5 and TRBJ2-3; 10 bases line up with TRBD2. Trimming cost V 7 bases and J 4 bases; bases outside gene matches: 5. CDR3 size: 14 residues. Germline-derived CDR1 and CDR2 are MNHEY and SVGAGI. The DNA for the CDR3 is TGTGCCAGCAAAAGCGGGGGGGACGCAGATACGCAGTATTTT. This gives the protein CASKSGGDADTQYF.

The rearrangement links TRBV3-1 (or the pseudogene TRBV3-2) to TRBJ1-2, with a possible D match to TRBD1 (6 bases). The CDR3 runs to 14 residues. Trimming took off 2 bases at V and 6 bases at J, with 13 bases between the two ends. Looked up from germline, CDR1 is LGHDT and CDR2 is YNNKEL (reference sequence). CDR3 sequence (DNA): TGTGCCAGCAGCCAACCACAGGGATCGCATGGCTACACCTTC. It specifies CASSQPQGSHGYTF.